The clone carrying this TCR beta chain came up a few times. The entry originates in a study of Tregs in tolerant kidney transplant recipients. The CDR3 runs 17 residues. Germline V gene lookup returns CDR1 WNHNN and CDR2 SYGVQD (reference sequence). Deletions cut 0 bases from V and 8 bases from J, with 17 bases between. TCRdb's table, derived via immunoSEQ multiplex PCR, lists solely in-frame clones and lacks some. The table has 120,000 or so clones, about 90% seen once; the top ten hold approximately 0.62%. This chain uses TRBV10-1 with TRBJ1-6; TRBD1 is a possible D gene (5 bases). Material: CD4+ T cells from blood. This clonotype originated in a human donor in good health. The CDR3 loop reads CASSESGVPGTHSPLHF. CDR3 coding DNA: TGCGCCAGCAGTGAGTCAGGCGTTCCAGGGACCCATTCACCCCTCCACTTT.